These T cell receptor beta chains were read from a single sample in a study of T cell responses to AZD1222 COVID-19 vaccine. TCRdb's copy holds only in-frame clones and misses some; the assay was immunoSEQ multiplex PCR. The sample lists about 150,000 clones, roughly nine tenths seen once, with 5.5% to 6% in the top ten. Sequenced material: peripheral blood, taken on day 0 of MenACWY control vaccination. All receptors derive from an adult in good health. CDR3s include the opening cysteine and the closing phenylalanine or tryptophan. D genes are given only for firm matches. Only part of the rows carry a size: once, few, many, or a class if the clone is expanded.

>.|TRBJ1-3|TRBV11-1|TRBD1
TGTGCCAGCAGCTTTTTCGGACAGGGCTCTGGAAACACCATATATTTT
CASSFFGQGSGNTIYF
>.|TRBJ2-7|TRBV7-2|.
TGTGCCAGCAGCTTAGCACTCTTAGGCTACGAGCAGTACTTC
CASSLALLGYEQYF
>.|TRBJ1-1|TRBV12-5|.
TGTGCTAGTGGTTTGAACTCCGATGGGACTAACACTGAAGCTTTCTTT
CASGLNSDGTNTEAFF
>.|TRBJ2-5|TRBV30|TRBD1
TGTGCCTGGAGCTCCCAGGGGGCGAGGGAGACCCAGTACTTC
CAWSSQGARETQYF
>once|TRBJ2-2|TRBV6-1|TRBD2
TGTGCCAGCAGTGAAGACCCAAGGGGTAGCGGGAGTCGGTTTGTGTACACCGGGGAGCTGTTTTTT
CASSEDPRGSGSRFVYTGELFF
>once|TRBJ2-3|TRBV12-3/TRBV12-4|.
TGTGCCAGCAGTCCCATGGCAGATACGCAGTATTTT
CASSPMADTQYF
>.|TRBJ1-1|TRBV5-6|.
TGTGCCAGCAGCTTGTTAGGGCGGACGGGGGGCCTTGGCACTGAAGCTTTCTTT
CASSLLGRTGGLGTEAFF
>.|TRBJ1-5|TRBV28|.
TGTGCCAGCAGGAGAGGGGGATATAGCAATCAGCCCCAGCATTTT
CASRRGGYSNQPQHF
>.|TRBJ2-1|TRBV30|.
TGTGCCCGCGACTTGGGGGCAGGCAATGAGCAGTTCTTC
CARDLGAGNEQFF
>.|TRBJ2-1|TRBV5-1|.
TGCGCCAGCAGCTTGGAGAGGGAGGGACAAAGTGAGCAGTTCTTC
CASSLEREGQSEQFF
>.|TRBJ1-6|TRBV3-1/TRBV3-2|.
TGTGCCAGCAGCCAAGAGGGCTTTAGAGATAATTCACCCCTCCACTTT
CASSQEGFRDNSPLHF
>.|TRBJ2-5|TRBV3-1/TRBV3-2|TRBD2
TGTGCCAGCAGCCAAGAGTCTAGCGGGGTGGAGACCCAGTACTTC
CASSQESSGVETQYF
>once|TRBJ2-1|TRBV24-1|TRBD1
TGTGCCACCAGTGATTTAGAACAGGGGGTAATTGAGCAGTTCTTC
CATSDLEQGVIEQFF
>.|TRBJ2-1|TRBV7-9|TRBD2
TGTGCCAGCAGCTTAGGGACCCTCCGGGGAGGGGATGAGCAGTTCTTC
CASSLGTLRGGDEQFF
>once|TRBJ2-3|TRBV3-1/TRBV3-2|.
TGTGCCAGCAGCCAAGCACAGGGCCCAGATACGCAGTATTTT
CASSQAQGPDTQYF
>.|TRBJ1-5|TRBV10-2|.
TGCGCCAGCAGGCAGGGCAGCCTACAGCCCCAGCATTTT
CASRQGSLQPQHF
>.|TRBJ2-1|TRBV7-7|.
TGTGCTAGCAGCTCGGGCGGGACCTCCTACAATGAGCAGTTCTTC
CASSSGGTSYNEQFF
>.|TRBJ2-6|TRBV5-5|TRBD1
TGTGCCAGCAGCTTGGTGGGGACAGGGGAATCTGGGGCCAACGTCCTGACTTTC
CASSLVGTGESGANVLTF
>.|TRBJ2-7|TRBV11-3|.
TGTGCCAGCAGCTTAGATAAGGGACTCTTTTACGAGCAGTACTTC
CASSLDKGLFYEQYF
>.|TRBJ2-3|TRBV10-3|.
TGTGCCATCATGGACCAGGGCTCTACGCGGGGGCTGGGGGAGACAGATACGCAGTATTTT
CAIMDQGSTRGLGETDTQYF
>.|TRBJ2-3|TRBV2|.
TGTGCCAGCAGTGGACAGCAAGCAGATACGCAGTATTTT
CASSGQQADTQYF
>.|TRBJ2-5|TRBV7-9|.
TGTGCCAGCAGCTTACATGGCGCGAGCGAAGAGACCCAGTACTTC
CASSLHGASEETQYF
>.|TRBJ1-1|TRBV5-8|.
TGTGCCAGCAGCCTACAGACAGGATTGAACACTGAAGCTTTCTTT
CASSLQTGLNTEAFF
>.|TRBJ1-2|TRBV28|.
TGTGCCAGCAGTTTCGGGAGGGACCATGGCTACACCTTC
CASSFGRDHGYTF
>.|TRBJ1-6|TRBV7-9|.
TGTGCCAGCAGTTCGGATGGAAGGGGTTCACCCCTCCACTTT
CASSSDGRGSPLHF
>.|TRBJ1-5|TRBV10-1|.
TGCGCCAGCAGTGACCGCCAGAGGCTGATCAATCAGCCCCAGCATTTT
CASSDRQRLINQPQHF
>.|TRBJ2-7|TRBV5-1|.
TGCGCCAGCAGCTTGGCGGGGGACAACTACGAGCAGTACTTC
CASSLAGDNYEQYF
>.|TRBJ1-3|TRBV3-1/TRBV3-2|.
TGTGCCAGCAGCCAAGGGACAGCCTCTGGAAACACCATATATTTT
CASSQGTASGNTIYF
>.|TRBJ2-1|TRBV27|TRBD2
TGTGCCAGCAGTCCCCAAGCGGGATTGAACAATGAGCAGTTCTTC
CASSPQAGLNNEQFF
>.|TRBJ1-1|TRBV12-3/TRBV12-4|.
TGTGCCAGCGGCACAGCTTCCTATGAAGCTTTCTTT
CASGTASYEAFF
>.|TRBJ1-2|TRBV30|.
TGTGCCTGGAGTGTACTTGCGGGTAGTGGCTACACCTTC
CAWSVLAGSGYTF
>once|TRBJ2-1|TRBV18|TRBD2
TGTGCCAGCTCACCACGGGCGGTTACTAGCGGGGCGAACTCCTACAATGAGCAGTTCTTC
CASSPRAVTSGANSYNEQFF
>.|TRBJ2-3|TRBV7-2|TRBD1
TGTGCCAGCAGCTTAGACCCGCGACAGGGTAAAGATACGCAGTATTTT
CASSLDPRQGKDTQYF
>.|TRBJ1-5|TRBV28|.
TGTGCCAGCAGCTCAACCCGCAGGGGAGATCGTCAGCCCCAGCATTTT
CASSSTRRGDRQPQHF
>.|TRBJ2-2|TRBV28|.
TGTGCCAGCAGTTCTACAGGGTACACCGGGGAGCTGTTTTTT
CASSSTGYTGELFF
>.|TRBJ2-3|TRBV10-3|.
TGTGCCACCGACCCCGGCGGTAGAGATACGCAGTATTTT
CATDPGGRDTQYF
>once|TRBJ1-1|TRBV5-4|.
TGTGCCAGCAGCCTTCGACAGGCGAACACTGAAGCTTTCTTT
CASSLRQANTEAFF
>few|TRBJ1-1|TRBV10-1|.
TGCGCCAGCAGTGAGTCAAGGGCTTCTGAAGCTTTCTTT
CASSESRASEAFF
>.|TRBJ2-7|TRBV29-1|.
TGCAGCGTGGTAGCGGAGCGCTACGAGCAGTACTTC
CSVVAERYEQYF
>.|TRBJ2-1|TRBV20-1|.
TGCAGTGCGTCCGCAACCCCTGAGCAGTTCTTC
CSASATPEQFF
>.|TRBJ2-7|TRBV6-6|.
TGTGCCAGCAGTTACGGGGAGGGGGCACTGTCCGAGCAGTACTTC
CASSYGEGALSEQYF
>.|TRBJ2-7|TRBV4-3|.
TGCGCCAGCAGCCAAGAGAGTAGGGCCTCCTACGAGCAGTACTTC
CASSQESRASYEQYF